The 25 T cell receptor beta chains below were found in one sample sequenced in a study of prognosis after radiotherapy for stage I lung cancer (dated by TCRdb to the early 2020s). Sequenced using an Illumina HiSeq 3000. Two rounds of multiplex PCR were used to amplify the TCR beta CDR3 region from genomic DNA. The first PCR round used primers specific to each TRBV and TRBJ gene, and the primer sequences were filed in Chinese patent CN105087789A. Through fastp at Q25 and MiXCR, TCRdb rebuilt clones from the public reads, retaining in-frame beta chains. Rows are unified per CDR3 protein, each entry keeping the most common DNA and genes. The sample yields 14,000 or so distinct CDR3 sequences; 31% were counted once. The biggest ten clones account for about a quarter of the sample. Sequenced here: PBMCs, sampled before or after stereotactic body radiation therapy (not recorded which). These TCRs come from a donor over 45 with non-small cell lung cancer.

This clonotype appeared many times. The chain employs TRBV20-1 and TRBJ1-2; 7 bases are shared with TRBD1. This CDR3 spans 14 amino acids. Germline values: CDR1 DFQATT, CDR2 SNEGSKA (reference sequence). J gave up 3 bases and V 4 bases, and 8 bases lay outside the gene matches. The CDR3 bases are TGCAGTGCTAACCGGGACAGATTGTACTATGGCTACACCTTC. It translates to CSANRDRLYYGYTF.

The V and J genes are TRBV6-2 or TRBV6-3 and TRBJ2-3; perhaps TRBD1 as D (6 bases). The CDR3 contains 14 residues. The V and J ends lost 10 bases and 5 bases respectively, with 19 bases between them. The germline V gene encodes CDR1 MNHEY and CDR2 SVGEGT. In DNA form, the CDR3 reads TGTGCCACCCGGACCCGGGTAGGGGGAGATACGCAGTATTTT. Translating gives CATRTRVGGDTQYF.

With respect to this clonotype: This may come from a read error, since a much larger clone is one base off. The chain joins TRBV5-1 to TRBJ2-2; 9 positions agree with TRBD1. The germline V gene has CDR1 SGHRS and CDR2 YFSETQ. The CDR3 contains 15 residues. As DNA, the CDR3 is TGCGCCAGCAGCTTACAGGGGGCCAACACCTGGGAGCTGTTTTTT. The encoded protein is CASSLQGANTWELFF.

A note on this clonotype: A far more abundant clone sits one base away, making this likely a read error. V gene TRBV6-1 combines with J gene TRBJ2-7; D not resolved. Germline CDR1 and CDR2: MNHNS and SASEGT. Trimming took 5 bases from V and 1 from J, leaving 9 bases between them. The CDR3 length is 13 residues. CDR3 DNA sequence: TGTGCCAGCAGTTATAGGGCATCCTACGAGCAGTACTTC. This sequence encodes CASSYRASYEQYF.

This clonotype was detected ten times or more. This chain uses TRBV5-6 with TRBJ1-6; no firm D call. CDR3 size: 12 residues. Germline lookup yields CDR1 SGHDT and CDR2 YYEEEE. V gave up 0 bases and J gave up 9 bases, with 4 bases separating them. The CDR3 bases are TGTGCCAGCAGCTTGGAAGCTTCACCCCTCCACTTT. This codes for CASSLEASPLHF.

This clonotype was counted ten times or more. The chain employs TRBV7-6 and TRBJ1-1; 7 bases are shared with TRBD1. The germline V gene has CDR1 SGHVS and CDR2 FNYEAQ. The V and J ends lost 5 bases and 5 bases, in that order; junction bases with no gene match: 5. The CDR3 length is 13 residues. The CDR3 DNA sequence: TGTGCCAGCAGCGTAGGACAGGTTACTGAAGCTTTCTTT. It encodes CASSVGQVTEAFF.

This clonotype was observed at least ten times. The chain recombines TRBV12-3 or TRBV12-4 with TRBJ1-1; 7 nucleotides agree with TRBD1. The CDR3 is 14 amino acids. V was pared by 6 bases and J by 4 bases, with 8 bases of the junction left unmatched. This CDR3 is CASRPRDRATEAFF. CDR3 sequence (DNA): TGTGCCAGCAGGCCTAGGGACAGAGCCACTGAAGCTTTCTTT.

Regarding this clonotype: A much larger clone lies one base from this, so it may be a read error. This CDR3 reads CASSLGGLISCEKYF. CDR3 nucleotide sequence: TGCGCCAGCAGCTTGGGGGGACTCATCTCCTGCGAGAAGTACTTC. This chain connects TRBV5-1 to TRBJ1-6; tentatively, D is TRBD1 (5 bases). The CDR3 loop spans 15 amino acids. The germline gives CDR1 SGHRS, CDR2 YFSETQ.

This clonotype is termed medium-sized (0.01 to 0.1%). The V and J genes are TRBV6-5 and TRBJ1-4; TRBD1 is a possible D gene (5 bases). Per germline, CDR1 MNHEY and CDR2 SVGAGI. The CDR3 consists of 16 residues. Trimming took 2 bases from V and 4 from J, leaving 14 bases between them. CDR3 amino acids: CASSYPPQGYNEKLFF. CDR3 nucleotide sequence: TGTGCCAGCAGTTACCCCCCTCAGGGTTATAATGAAAAACTGTTTTTT.

This clonotype occurred many times. The chain carries TRBV14 and TRBJ2-1; 8 bases are shared with TRBD2. V shed 4 bases, J shed 10 bases, and the junction held 6 bases outside the gene matches. Germline V gene sequence: CDR1 SGHDN, CDR2 FVKESK. The length of the CDR3 is 13 residues. This chain's CDR3 is CASSLFIAGEQFF. The CDR3, as DNA: TGTGCCAGCAGCCTCTTTATAGCGGGAGAGCAGTTCTTC.

This clonotype was seen ten or more times. The CDR3 region has the DNA TGTGCCAGTGGTCGGACGCCCACGAACACCGGGGAGCTGTTTTTT. It encodes CASGRTPTNTGELFF. This sequence joins TRBV19 and TRBJ2-2; D uncertain. The CDR3 totals 15 residues. The germline V gene has CDR1 LNHDA and CDR2 SQIVND (reference sequence). V lost 8 bases, J lost 0 bases, and 13 bases lay in between.

This clonotype was detected many times. This rearrangement joins TRBV7-3 to TRBJ2-3; D is ambiguous. Germline V gene sequence: CDR1 SGHTA, CDR2 FQGTGA. Trimming shortened V by 1 base and J by 3 bases, and 5 bases separated the two germline ends. The CDR3 runs to 13 residues. The CDR3 DNA reads TGTGCCAGCAGCTTAAGGAAGACAGATACGCAGTATTTT. Protein: CASSLRKTDTQYF.

This clonotype was detected many times. V is TRBV19 and J is TRBJ1-1; 9 nucleotides agree with TRBD1. The CDR3 length is 13 residues. Germline CDR1 and CDR2: LNHDA and SQIVND (reference sequence). The V segment lost 3 bases and the J segment 4 bases; nucleotides outside the gene matches: 0. DNA of the CDR3: TGTGCCAGTAGTATGACAGGGGGCACTGAAGCTTTCTTT. Its protein product is CASSMTGGTEAFF.

On this clonotype itself: This likely stems from a read error, as it lies one base from a far larger clone. The chain is built from TRBV5-1 and TRBJ1-1; unclear D gene. Germline CDR1 reads SGHRS; CDR2 reads YFSETQ. The CDR3 totals 14 residues. CDR3 in amino acids: CASSVNSGNTEAFF. The DNA for the CDR3 is TGTGCCAGCAGCGTAAATAGCGGGAACACTGAAGCTTTCTTT.

This clonotype has ten or more counts. The J gene is TRBJ1-3, the V gene TRBV6-1; D gene ambiguous. Germline V gives CDR1 MNHNS, CDR2 SASEGT. V lost 8 bases and J lost 3, with 8 bases in between. The CDR3 has 12 amino acids. This chain's CDR3 is CASAMGGNTIYF. The CDR3 DNA follows: TGTGCCAGCGCAATGGGTGGAAACACCATATATTTT.

This clonotype showed up many times. CDR3 amino acids: CSVAVSTNEKLFF. The CDR3 DNA reads TGCAGCGTGGCGGTCTCAACTAATGAAAAACTGTTTTTT. This chain uses TRBV29-1 with TRBJ1-4, with D uncertain. CDR1 SQVTM and CDR2 ANQGSEA come from the germline V gene. Trimming took off 6 bases at V and 0 bases at J, with 8 bases between the two ends. The CDR3 consists of 13 residues.

This clonotype came up many times. V gene TRBV6-1 combines with J gene TRBJ2-5; a possible D gene is TRBD2 (6 bases). The V gene lost 0 bases and the J gene lost 4 bases, with 15 bases spanning the gap. CDR3 size: 16 residues. Per germline, CDR1 MNHNS and CDR2 SASEGT. CDR3 sequence (DNA): TGTGCCAGCAGTGAAGCTGGGGGGAGAGGGGCAGAGACCCAGTACTTC. Translated, it gives CASSEAGGRGAETQYF.

This clonotype was detected many times. The chain couples TRBV5-1 to TRBJ2-7; D tentatively fits TRBD1 or TRBD2 (5 bases each). This CDR3 is built from 15 residues. Trimming removed 1 base at V and 0 bases at J, with 11 bases between. Germline V CDR1 and CDR2: SGHRS, YFSETQ. For the CDR3, the DNA is TGCGCCAGCAGCTTGTTTCCGGGACCCTCCTACGAGCAGTACTTC. It yields the protein CASSLFPGPSYEQYF.

A word on this clonotype: This is likely an artifact of a read error, given a far larger clone one base away. The V call is TRBV7-9, the J call TRBJ2-2; D not resolved. The CDR3 length is 15 residues. Per germline, CDR1 SEHNR and CDR2 FQNEAQ (reference sequence). In DNA, the CDR3 is TGTGCCAGCAGTCACTCCCTCGGCCAGTCCGGGCAGCTGTTTTTT. Its protein product is CASSHSLGQSGQLFF.

As regards this clonotype: One junction end does not reproduce the germline sequence, and a read error may be involved. This rearrangement joins TRBV7-9 to TRBJ1-5, with D unresolved. The CDR3 contains 14 residues. CDR1 is SEHNR and CDR2 is FQNEAQ in the germline V gene (reference sequence). The CDR3 loop reads CVSSSDVSHQPQHF. As DNA, the CDR3 is TGTGTCAGCAGCTCTGACGTCTCCCATCAGCCCCAGCATTTT.

The rearrangement links TRBV11-3 to TRBJ1-5, with TRBD1 as a possible D gene (6 bases). The CDR3 runs to 21 residues. CDR1 SGHNT and CDR2 YENEEA come from the germline V gene. V was clipped by 1 base and J by 2 bases, with 27 bases between them. The CDR3 sequence: CASSLVAGDGTSGVGNQPQHF. In DNA, the CDR3 is TGTGCCAGCAGCTTAGTAGCGGGAGACGGTACCTCAGGGGTAGGCAATCAGCCCCAGCATTTT.

This clonotype is labeled as medium-sized. The chain combines TRBV7-9 with TRBJ1-5; D not resolved. Deletions cut 4 bases from V and 2 bases from J, with 12 bases between. The CDR3 has 15 amino acids. Germline CDR1 and CDR2: SEHNR and FQNEAQ (reference sequence). CDR3 nucleotides: TGTGCCAGCAGCTGGGGATGGGAAGGCAATCAGCCCCAGCATTTT. This sequence encodes CASSWGWEGNQPQHF.

This clonotype is judged medium-sized. V is TRBV28 and J is TRBJ2-1; 7 bases agree with TRBD2. CDR1 is MDHEN and CDR2 is SYDVKM in the germline V gene. The CDR3 has 15 amino acids. With V trimmed by 8 bases and J by 3 bases, 10 bases remained unmatched. DNA for the CDR3: TGTGCCAGCCTGAACGGCGGGAGAAGCTACAATGAGCAGTTCTTC. Translated, it gives CASLNGGRSYNEQFF. The complete variable domain, with remaining parts taken from reference TRBV28 and TRBJ2-1, reads DVKVTQSSRYLVKRTGEKVFLECVQDMDHENMFWYRQDPGLGLRLIYFSYDVKMKEKGDIPEGYSVSREKKERFSLILESASTNQTSMYLCASLNGGRSYNEQFFGPGTRLTVL.

This clonotype occurred many times. A much larger clonotype is one base distant, so this may be a read error. The V gene is TRBV3-1, the J gene TRBJ2-6; 8 bases agree with TRBD1. The CDR3 runs to 16 residues. Germline V gene sequence: CDR1 LGHDT, CDR2 YNNKEL (reference sequence). The CDR3 region has the DNA TGTACCAGCAGCCGCGGGACAGGTACTGGGGCCAACGTCCTGACTTTC. Translating it yields CTSSRGTGTGANVLTF.

This clonotype was seen at least ten times. The chain is built from TRBV13 and TRBJ2-1, with 8 bases lining up with TRBD2. This CDR3 is 15 amino acids long. The germline gives CDR1 PRHDT, CDR2 FYEKMQ (reference sequence). Trimming removed 8 bases from V and 8 bases from J; junction bases left unmatched: 14. The CDR3 reads CASRGGYGGKDEQFF. The DNA for the CDR3 is TGTGCCAGCCGGGGGGGCTATGGGGGGAAGGATGAGCAGTTCTTC.